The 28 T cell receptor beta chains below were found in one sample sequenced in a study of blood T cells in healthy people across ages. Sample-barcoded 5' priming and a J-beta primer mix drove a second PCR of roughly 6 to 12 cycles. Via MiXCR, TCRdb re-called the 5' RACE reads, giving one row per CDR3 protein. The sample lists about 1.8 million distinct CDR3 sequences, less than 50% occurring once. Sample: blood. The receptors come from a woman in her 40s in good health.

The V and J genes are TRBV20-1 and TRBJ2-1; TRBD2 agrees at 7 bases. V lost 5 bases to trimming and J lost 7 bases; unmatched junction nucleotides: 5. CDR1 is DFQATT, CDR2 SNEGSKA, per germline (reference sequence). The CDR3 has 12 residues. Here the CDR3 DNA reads TGCAGTGCTCGGGACTACTCGAATGAGCAGTTCTTC. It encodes CSARDYSNEQFF.

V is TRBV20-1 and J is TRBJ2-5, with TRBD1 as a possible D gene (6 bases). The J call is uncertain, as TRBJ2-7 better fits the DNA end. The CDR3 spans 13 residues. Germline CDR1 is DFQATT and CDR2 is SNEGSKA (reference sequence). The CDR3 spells CSASQGPVNEQYF. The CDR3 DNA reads TGCAGTGCTTCACAGGGACCCGTTAACGAGCAGTACTTC.

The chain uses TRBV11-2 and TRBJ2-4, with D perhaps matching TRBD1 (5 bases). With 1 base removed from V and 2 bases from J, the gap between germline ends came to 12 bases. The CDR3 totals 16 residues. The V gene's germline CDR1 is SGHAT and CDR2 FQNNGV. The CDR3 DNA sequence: TGTGCCAGCAGCTTAGGATTCGACAGATCCAAAAACATTCAGTACTTC. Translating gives CASSLGFDRSKNIQYF. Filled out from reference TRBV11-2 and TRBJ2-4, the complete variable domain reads EAGVAQSPRYKIIEKRQSVAFWCNPISGHATLYWYQQILGQGPKLLIQFQNNGVVDDSQLPKDRFSAERLKGVDSTLKIQPAKLEDSAVYLCASSLGFDRSKNIQYFGAGTRLSVL.

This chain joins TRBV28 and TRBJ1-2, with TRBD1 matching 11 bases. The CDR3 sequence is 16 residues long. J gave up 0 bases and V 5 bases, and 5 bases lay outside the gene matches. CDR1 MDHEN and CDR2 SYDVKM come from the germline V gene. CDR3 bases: TGTGCCAGCAGTGGCCGGGACAGGGGGGCTAACTATGGCTACACCTTC. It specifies CASSGRDRGANYGYTF.

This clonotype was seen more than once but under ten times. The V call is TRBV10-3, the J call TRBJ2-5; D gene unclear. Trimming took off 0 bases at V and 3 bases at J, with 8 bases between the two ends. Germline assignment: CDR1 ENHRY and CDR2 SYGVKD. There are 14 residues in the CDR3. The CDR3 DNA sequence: TGTGCCATCAGTGAGTCGGACGGAAAAGAGACCCAGTACTTC. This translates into CAISESDGKETQYF.

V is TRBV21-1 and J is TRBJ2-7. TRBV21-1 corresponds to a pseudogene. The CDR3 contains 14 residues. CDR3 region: CASSKEGELYEQYF. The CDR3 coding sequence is TGTGCCAGCAGCAAAGAAGGAGAACTATACGAGCAGTACTTC.

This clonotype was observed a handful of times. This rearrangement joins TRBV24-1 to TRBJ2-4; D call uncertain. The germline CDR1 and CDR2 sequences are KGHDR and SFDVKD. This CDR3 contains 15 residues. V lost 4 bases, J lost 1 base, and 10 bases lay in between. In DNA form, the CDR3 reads TGTGCCACCAGTGAGGATAGTTGGGCCAAAAACATTCAGTACTTC. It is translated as CATSEDSWAKNIQYF.

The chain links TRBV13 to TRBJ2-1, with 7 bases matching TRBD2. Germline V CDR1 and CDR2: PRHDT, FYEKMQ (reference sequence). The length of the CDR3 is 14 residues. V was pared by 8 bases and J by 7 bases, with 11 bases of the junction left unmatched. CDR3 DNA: TGTGCCAGCCCCCGGGGGGTACCTATAAATGAGCAGTTCTTC. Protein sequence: CASPRGVPINEQFF.

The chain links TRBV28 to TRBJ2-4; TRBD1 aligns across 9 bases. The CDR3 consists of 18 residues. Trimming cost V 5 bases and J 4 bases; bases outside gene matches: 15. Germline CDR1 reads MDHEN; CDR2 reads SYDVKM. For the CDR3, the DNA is TGTGCCAGCAGTGCCGGGACAGGGAAGTATTGGGGAAAAAACATTCAGTACTTC. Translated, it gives CASSAGTGKYWGKNIQYF.

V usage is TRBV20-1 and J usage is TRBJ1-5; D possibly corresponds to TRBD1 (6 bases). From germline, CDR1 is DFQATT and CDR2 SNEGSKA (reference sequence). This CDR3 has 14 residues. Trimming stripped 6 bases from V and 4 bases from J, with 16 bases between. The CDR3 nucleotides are TGCAGTGCAACTACCGGGACATTTAATCAGCCCCAGCATTTT. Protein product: CSATTGTFNQPQHF.

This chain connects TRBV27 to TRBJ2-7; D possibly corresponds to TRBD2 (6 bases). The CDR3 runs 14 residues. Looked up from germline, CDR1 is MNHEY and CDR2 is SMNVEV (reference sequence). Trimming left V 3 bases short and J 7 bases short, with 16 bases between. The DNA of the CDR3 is TGTGCCAGCAGTTTCACTAGCTCCTACAATGAGCAGTACTTC. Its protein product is CASSFTSSYNEQYF.

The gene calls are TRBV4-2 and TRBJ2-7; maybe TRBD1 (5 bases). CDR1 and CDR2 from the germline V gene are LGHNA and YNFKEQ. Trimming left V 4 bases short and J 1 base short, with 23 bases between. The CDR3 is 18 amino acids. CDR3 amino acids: CASSRVTGSPGESYEQYF. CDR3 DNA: TGTGCCAGCAGCCGAGTCACAGGCTCCCCTGGGGAATCCTACGAGCAGTACTTC.

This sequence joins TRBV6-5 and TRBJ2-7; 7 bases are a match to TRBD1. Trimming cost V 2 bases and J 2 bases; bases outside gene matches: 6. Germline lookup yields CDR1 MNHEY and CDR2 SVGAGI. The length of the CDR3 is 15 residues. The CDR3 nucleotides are TGTGCCAGCAGTTACAACCCCGACAGGGCCTACGAGCAGTACTTC. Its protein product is CASSYNPDRAYEQYF.

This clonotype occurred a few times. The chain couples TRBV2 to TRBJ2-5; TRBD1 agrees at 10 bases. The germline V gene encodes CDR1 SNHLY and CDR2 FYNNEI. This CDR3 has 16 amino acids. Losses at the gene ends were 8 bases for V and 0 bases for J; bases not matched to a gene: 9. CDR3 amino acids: CASPGTGTGDQETQYF. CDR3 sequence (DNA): TGTGCCAGCCCGGGAACCGGGACAGGGGACCAAGAGACCCAGTACTTC.

CDR3 coding DNA: TGTGCCAGTCCCCTCGGGGGGCCCCGGGGTTACAATGAGCAGTTCTTC. Amino acid sequence: CASPLGGPRGYNEQFF. The chain carries TRBV2 and TRBJ2-1, with a tentative D call TRBD2 (7 bases). The CDR3 is 16 amino acids. Trimming removed 9 bases from V and 4 bases from J, with 22 bases in between. Germline CDR1 SNHLY, CDR2 FYNNEI.

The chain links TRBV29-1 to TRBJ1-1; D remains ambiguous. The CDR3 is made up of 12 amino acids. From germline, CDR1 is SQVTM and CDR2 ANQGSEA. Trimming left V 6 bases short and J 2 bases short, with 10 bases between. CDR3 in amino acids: CSVTNGNTEAFF. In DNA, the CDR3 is TGCAGCGTGACCAATGGTAACACTGAAGCTTTCTTT.

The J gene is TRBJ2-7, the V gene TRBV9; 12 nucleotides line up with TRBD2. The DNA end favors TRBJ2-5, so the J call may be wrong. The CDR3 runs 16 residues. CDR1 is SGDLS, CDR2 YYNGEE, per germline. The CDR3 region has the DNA TGTGCCAGCACCCTTCAGTCGGGGACTAGCGGGGAGACCCAGTACTTC. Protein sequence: CASTLQSGTSGETQYF.

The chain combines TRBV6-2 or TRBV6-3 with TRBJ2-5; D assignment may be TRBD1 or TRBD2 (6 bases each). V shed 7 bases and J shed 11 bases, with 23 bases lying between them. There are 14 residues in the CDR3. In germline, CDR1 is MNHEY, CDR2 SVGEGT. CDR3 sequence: CASTLWRGANEQYF. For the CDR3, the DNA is TGTGCCAGCACTTTATGGAGGGGGGCAAATGAGCAGTACTTC.

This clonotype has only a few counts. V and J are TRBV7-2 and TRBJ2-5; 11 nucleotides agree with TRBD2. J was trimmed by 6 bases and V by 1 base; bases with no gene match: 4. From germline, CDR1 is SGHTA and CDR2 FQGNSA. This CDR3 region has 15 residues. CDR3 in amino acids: CASSLELAGEKTQYF. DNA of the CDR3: TGTGCCAGCAGCTTAGAACTAGCGGGGGAAAAGACCCAGTACTTC.

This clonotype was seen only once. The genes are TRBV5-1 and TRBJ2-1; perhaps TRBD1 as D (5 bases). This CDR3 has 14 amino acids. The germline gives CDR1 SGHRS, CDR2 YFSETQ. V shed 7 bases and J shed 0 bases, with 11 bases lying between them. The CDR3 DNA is TGCGCCAGCCAAAGACAGACCTCCTACAATGAGCAGTTCTTC. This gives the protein CASQRQTSYNEQFF.

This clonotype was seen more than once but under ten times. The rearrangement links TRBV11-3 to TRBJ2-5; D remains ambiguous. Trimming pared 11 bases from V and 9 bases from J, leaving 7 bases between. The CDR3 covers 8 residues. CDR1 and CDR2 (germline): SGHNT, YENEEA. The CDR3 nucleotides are TGTGCCCCTGCTCCCCAGTACTTC. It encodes CAPAPQYF. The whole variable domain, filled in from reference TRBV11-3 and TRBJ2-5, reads EAGVVQSPRYKIIEKKQPVAFWCNPISGHNTLYWYLQNLGQGPELLIRYENEEAVDDSQLPKDRFSAERLKGVDSTLKIQPAELGDSAVYLCAPAPQYFGPGTRLLVL.

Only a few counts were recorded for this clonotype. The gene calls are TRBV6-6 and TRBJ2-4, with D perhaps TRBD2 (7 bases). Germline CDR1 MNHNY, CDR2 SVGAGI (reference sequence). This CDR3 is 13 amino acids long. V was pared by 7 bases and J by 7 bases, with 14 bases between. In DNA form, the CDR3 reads TGTGCCAGCAAGGGGGGGTCAGGGAACATTCAGTACTTC. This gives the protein CASKGGSGNIQYF.

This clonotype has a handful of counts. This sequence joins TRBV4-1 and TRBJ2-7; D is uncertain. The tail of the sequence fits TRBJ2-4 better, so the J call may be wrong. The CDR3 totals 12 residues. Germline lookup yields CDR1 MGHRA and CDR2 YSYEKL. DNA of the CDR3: TGCGCCAGCAGCCAAGGTGGAAACATTCAGTACTTC. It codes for CASSQGGNIQYF.

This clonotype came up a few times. The CDR3 region has the DNA TGTGCCAGCAGCTTCATGGTCGGGACTAGCGGGGCTAAACTCTCCTACAATGAGCAGTTCTTC. Translation: CASSFMVGTSGAKLSYNEQFF. This chain links TRBV5-6 with TRBJ2-1; 13 bases match TRBD2. J lost 0 bases, V lost 2 bases, and 14 bases had no gene match. The CDR3 has 21 amino acids. Germline assignment: CDR1 SGHDT and CDR2 YYEEEE. The variable domain in full, with the rest retrieved from reference TRBV5-6 and TRBJ2-1, is DAGVTQSPTHLIKTRGQQVTLRCSPKSGHDTVSWYQQALGQGPQFIFQYYEEEERQRGNFPDRFSGHQFPNYSSELNVNALLLGDSALYLCASSFMVGTSGAKLSYNEQFFGPGTRLTVL.

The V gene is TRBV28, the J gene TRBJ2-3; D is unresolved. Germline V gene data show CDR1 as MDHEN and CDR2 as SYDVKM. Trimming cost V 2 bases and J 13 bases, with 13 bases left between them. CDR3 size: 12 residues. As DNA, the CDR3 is TGTGCCAGCAGTTTAGGTACCGGTAACAAGTATTTT. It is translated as CASSLGTGNKYF.

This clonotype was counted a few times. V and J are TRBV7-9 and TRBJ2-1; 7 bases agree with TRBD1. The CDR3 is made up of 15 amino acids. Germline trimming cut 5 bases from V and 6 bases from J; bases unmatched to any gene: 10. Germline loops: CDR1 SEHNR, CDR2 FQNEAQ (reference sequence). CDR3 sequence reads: CASSPRGSEANEQFF. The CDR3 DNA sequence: TGTGCCAGCAGCCCCAGGGGGTCTGAGGCCAATGAGCAGTTCTTC. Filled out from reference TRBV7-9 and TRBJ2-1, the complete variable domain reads DTGVSQNPRHKITKRGQNVTFRCDPISEHNRLYWYRQTLGQGPEFLTYFQNEAQLEKSRLLSDRFSAERPKGSFSTLEIQRTEQGDSAMYLCASSPRGSEANEQFFGPGTRLTVL.

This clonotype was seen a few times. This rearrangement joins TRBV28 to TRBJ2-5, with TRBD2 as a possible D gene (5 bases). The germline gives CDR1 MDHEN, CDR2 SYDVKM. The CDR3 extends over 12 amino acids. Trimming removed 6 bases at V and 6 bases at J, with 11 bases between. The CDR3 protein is CASRLGGQTQYF. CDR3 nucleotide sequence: TGTGCCAGCAGGCTTGGAGGTCAGACCCAGTACTTC.

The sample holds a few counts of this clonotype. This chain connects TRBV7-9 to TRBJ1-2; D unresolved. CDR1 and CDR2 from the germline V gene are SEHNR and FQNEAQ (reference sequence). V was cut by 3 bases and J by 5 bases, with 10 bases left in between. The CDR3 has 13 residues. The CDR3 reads CASSFWQIYGYTF. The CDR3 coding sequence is TGTGCCAGCAGCTTTTGGCAGATTTATGGCTACACCTTC.